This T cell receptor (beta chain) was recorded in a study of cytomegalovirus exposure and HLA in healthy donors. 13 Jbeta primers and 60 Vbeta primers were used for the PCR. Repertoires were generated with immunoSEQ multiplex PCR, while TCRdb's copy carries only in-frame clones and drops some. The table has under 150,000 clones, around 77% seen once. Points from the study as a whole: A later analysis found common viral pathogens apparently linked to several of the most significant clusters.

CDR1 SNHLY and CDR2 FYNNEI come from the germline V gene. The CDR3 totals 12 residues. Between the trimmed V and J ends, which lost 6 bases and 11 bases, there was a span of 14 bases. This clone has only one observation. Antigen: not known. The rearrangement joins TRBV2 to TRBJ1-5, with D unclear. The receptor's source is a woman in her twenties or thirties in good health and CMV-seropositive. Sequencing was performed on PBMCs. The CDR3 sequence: CASRGVATAQHF. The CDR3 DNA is TGTGCCAGCAGGGGAGTAGCCACGGCCCAGCATTTT.